The clone carrying this T cell receptor beta chain has more than one count but fewer than ten. The target antigen is unknown. The entry originates in a study of T cell repertoires in cytomegalovirus infection. At the level of the study: Both a matching HLA type and CMV infection were indicated by public TCR beta signatures. Whole-study results and caveats: The cumulative frequency of public TCR beta families identified carriers of CMV plus the relevant HLA. It was HLA-C-restricted CMV-specific TCR beta clonotypes that dominated the response ex vivo.

Germline assignment: CDR1 LNHDA and CDR2 SQIVND (reference sequence). Trimming shortened V by 2 bases and J by 4 bases, and 14 bases separated the two germline ends. This CDR3 has 15 residues. MiXCR, run by TCRdb on the reads, gives a single entry per CDR3 protein. The sample includes approximately 250,000 distinct CDR3 sequences, roughly an eighth of them seen just once. The rearrangement links TRBV19 to TRBJ2-5; D is uncertain. This TCR derives from a human donor in good health (CMV status not recorded). Some clones in this sample may be carry-over from other donors' samples. What was sequenced was PBMCs. The CDR3 reads CASSIYSSSIETQYF. CDR3 sequence (DNA): TGTGCCAGTAGTATATACTCCTCCTCAATAGAGACCCAGTACTTC.